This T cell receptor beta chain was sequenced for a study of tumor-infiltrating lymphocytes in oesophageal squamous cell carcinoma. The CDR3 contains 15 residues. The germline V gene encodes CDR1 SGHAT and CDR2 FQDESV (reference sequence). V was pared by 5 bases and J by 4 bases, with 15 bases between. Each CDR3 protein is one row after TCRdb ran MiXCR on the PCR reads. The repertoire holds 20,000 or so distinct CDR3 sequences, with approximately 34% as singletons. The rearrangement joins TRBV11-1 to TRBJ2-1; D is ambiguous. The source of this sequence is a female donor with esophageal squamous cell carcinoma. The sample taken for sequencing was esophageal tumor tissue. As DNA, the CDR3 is TGTGCCAGCAGCCACTCGTTTAGTGGTTACAATGAGCAGTTCTTC. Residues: CASSHSFSGYNEQFF.